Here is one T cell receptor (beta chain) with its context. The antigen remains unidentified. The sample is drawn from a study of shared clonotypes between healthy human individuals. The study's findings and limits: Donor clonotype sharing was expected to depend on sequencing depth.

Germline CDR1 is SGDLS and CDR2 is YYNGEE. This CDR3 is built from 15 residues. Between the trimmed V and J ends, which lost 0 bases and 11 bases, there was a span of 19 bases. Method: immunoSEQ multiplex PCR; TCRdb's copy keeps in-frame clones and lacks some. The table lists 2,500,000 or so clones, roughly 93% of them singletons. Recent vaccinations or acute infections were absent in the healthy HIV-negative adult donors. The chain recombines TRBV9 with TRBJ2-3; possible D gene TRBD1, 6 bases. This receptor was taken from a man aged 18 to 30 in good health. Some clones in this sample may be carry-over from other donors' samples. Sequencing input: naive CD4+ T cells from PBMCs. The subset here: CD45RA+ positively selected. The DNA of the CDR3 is TGTGCCAGCAGCGTAGAAATTGGGACACCCATCAAGCAGTATTTT. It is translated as CASSVEIGTPIKQYF.